Below are 22 T cell receptor beta chains sequenced from a single sample in a study of blood T cell repertoires in COVID-19. TCRdb's table, derived via immunoSEQ multiplex PCR, lists solely in-frame clones and lacks some. The sample yields 30,000 to 35,000 clones, approximately 93% seen once. What was sequenced was peripheral blood. The receptors shown here come from a human donor in a cohort sampled during active COVID-19.

CDR3: CASSLSSGGARDEQFF. CDR3 DNA: TGTGCCAGCAGTTTATCAAGTGGGGGGGCCAGGGATGAGCAGTTCTTC. The chain recombines TRBV27 with TRBJ2-1; possibly TRBD2 for D (7 bases). CDR1 is MNHEY, CDR2 SMNVEV, per germline (reference sequence). Trimming took off 0 bases at V and 8 bases at J, with 17 bases between the two ends. This CDR3 contains 16 residues.

The chain carries TRBV5-1 and TRBJ2-1; 8 bases are a match to TRBD1. Germline V gene lookup returns CDR1 SGHRS and CDR2 YFSETQ. Unmatched junction bases numbered 9, after V lost 0 bases and J lost 7 bases. CDR3 length: 16 residues. In DNA form, the CDR3 reads TGCGCCAGCAGCTTGGAAGCGACAGGGGTGGTAAATGAGCAGTTCTTC. Translating it yields CASSLEATGVVNEQFF.

The chain links TRBV14 to TRBJ1-3, with a possible D match to TRBD1 (5 bases). V was pared by 4 bases and J by 2 bases, with 12 bases between. The CDR3 loop spans 15 amino acids. Germline CDR1 reads SGHDN; CDR2 reads FVKESK. CDR3 loop: CASSRQLQAGNTIYF. CDR3 bases: TGTGCCAGCAGCCGACAATTACAGGCTGGAAACACCATATATTTT. Full variable domain (outside the CDR3, taken from reference TRBV14 and TRBJ1-3): EAGVTQFPSHSVIEKGQTVTLRCDPISGHDNLYWYRRVMGKEIKFLLHFVKESKQDESGMPNNRFLAERTGGTYSTLKVQPAELEDSGVYFCASSRQLQAGNTIYFGEGSWLTVV.

This chain uses TRBV24-1 with TRBJ1-5; D gene unclear. The V gene's germline CDR1 is KGHDR and CDR2 SFDVKD. The V gene lost 9 bases and the J gene lost 7 bases, with 18 bases spanning the gap. The CDR3 spans 14 residues. CDR3 region: CATLRVREYQPQHF. CDR3 sequence (DNA): TGTGCCACCCTGAGGGTAAGGGAATACCAGCCCCAGCATTTT.

The V and J genes are TRBV7-8 and TRBJ1-5; perhaps TRBD1 as D (6 bases). The CDR3 contains 15 residues. V was clipped by 1 base and J by 3 bases, with 10 bases between them. Germline CDR1 and CDR2: SGHVS and FQNEAQ. The CDR3 loop is CASSLVGQTNQPQHF. In DNA form, the CDR3 reads TGTGCCAGCAGCTTAGTCGGACAGACCAATCAGCCCCAGCATTTT. The full variable domain, with the rest looked up from reference TRBV7-8 and TRBJ1-5, is GAGVSQSPRYKVAKRGQDVALRCDPISGHVSLFWYQQALGQGPEFLTYFQNEAQLDKSGLPSDRFFAERPEGSVSTLKIQRTQQEDSAVYLCASSLVGQTNQPQHFGDGTRLSIL.

V is TRBV18 and J is TRBJ2-1; 8 bases align to TRBD2. Germline loops: CDR1 KGHSH, CDR2 LQKENI. Trimming took 3 bases from V and 2 from J; bases not matched to a gene: 12. This CDR3 comprises 18 residues. DNA for the CDR3: TGTGCCAGCTCACCGCAGCCCCTCACTAGCGGTGCCTACAATGAGCAGTTCTTC. Encoded protein: CASSPQPLTSGAYNEQFF.

The chain couples TRBV2 to TRBJ2-5; maybe TRBD1 (5 bases). Per the germline V gene, CDR1 is SNHLY and CDR2 is FYNNEI. V was trimmed by 6 bases and J by 5 bases, leaving 13 bases between them. The CDR3 runs 13 residues. Written as DNA, the CDR3 is TGTGCCAGCAGCGGACAAGAAGTGGAGACCCAGTACTTC. This sequence encodes CASSGQEVETQYF.

V usage is TRBV4-1 and J usage is TRBJ2-3, with TRBD2 matching 14 bases. V was clipped by 3 bases and J by 0 bases; unmatched bases: 11. CDR1 is MGHRA, CDR2 YSYEKL, per germline. This CDR3 contains 20 residues. This chain's CDR3 is CASSQEGTSGSWGSTDTQYF. The CDR3 bases are TGCGCCAGCAGCCAGGAGGGGACTAGCGGGAGTTGGGGCAGCACAGATACGCAGTATTTT.

The gene calls are TRBV6-2 or TRBV6-3 and TRBJ2-5; D might be TRBD2 (5 bases). V was trimmed by 6 bases and J by 2 bases, leaving 7 bases between them. Germline values: CDR1 MNHEY, CDR2 SVGEGT. The CDR3 consists of 12 residues. CDR3 coding DNA: TGTGCCAGCAGCACTAGGCAAGAGACCCAGTACTTC. Encoded protein: CASSTRQETQYF.

V usage is TRBV6-5 and J usage is TRBJ1-6, with D unresolved. The CDR3 has 16 residues. CDR1 and CDR2 (germline): MNHEY, SVGAGI. The germline V and J ends were trimmed by 2 bases and 4 bases, with 12 bases remaining between them. CDR3 coding DNA: TGTGCCAGCAGTTACGCCGCGCGGGGTTATAATTCACCCCTCCACTTT. This translates into CASSYAARGYNSPLHF.

This sequence joins TRBV10-2 and TRBJ2-3; D unresolved. Germline values: CDR1 WSHSY, CDR2 SAAADI. The CDR3 contains 14 residues. The ends were cut back, 2 bases at V and 0 bases at J, with 6 bases in the middle. DNA of the CDR3: TGCGCCAGCAGTGAGATCGGTAGCACAGATACGCAGTATTTT. Residues: CASSEIGSTDTQYF.

V usage is TRBV7-9 and J usage is TRBJ2-1, with D perhaps matching TRBD2 (6 bases). Germline assignment: CDR1 SEHNR and CDR2 FQNEAQ (reference sequence). The CDR3 sequence is 14 residues long. V gave up 7 bases and J gave up 10 bases, with 20 bases separating them. CDR3 coding DNA: TGTGCCAGCACCGGGACGGCCCCGGCGGGGGAGCAGTTCTTC. Encoded protein: CASTGTAPAGEQFF.

This chain joins TRBV7-6 and TRBJ2-1, with TRBD1 as a possible D gene (5 bases). The CDR3 runs to 15 residues. V was pared by 1 base and J by 0 bases, with 7 bases between. Per the germline V gene, CDR1 is SGHVS and CDR2 is FNYEAQ. The CDR3: CASSLDRNSYNEQFF. CDR3 DNA sequence: TGTGCCAGCAGCTTAGACAGGAACTCCTACAATGAGCAGTTCTTC.

The chain combines TRBV7-9 with TRBJ1-6; no clear D. Trimming removed 3 bases from V and 7 bases from J, with 13 bases in between. Per the germline V gene, CDR1 is SEHNR and CDR2 is FQNEAQ (reference sequence). CDR3 length: 15 amino acids. CDR3 in amino acids: CASSFSLGGNSPLHF. The CDR3 nucleotides are TGTGCCAGCAGCTTTAGCCTAGGAGGGAATTCACCCCTCCACTTT.

V gene TRBV27 combines with J gene TRBJ1-3; D uncertain. Germline CDR1 is MNHEY and CDR2 is SMNVEV (reference sequence). The ends were cut back, 8 bases at V and 0 bases at J, with 2 bases in the middle. This CDR3 contains 11 residues. The CDR3 DNA follows: TGTGCCAGCTACTCTGGAAACACCATATATTTT. Translated: CASYSGNTIYF.

CDR3 DNA sequence: TGTGCCAGCAGCCACGGGACTAGCGGAATGGAGACCCAGTACTTC. Translated, it gives CASSHGTSGMETQYF. V usage is TRBV3-1 (or the pseudogene TRBV3-2) and J usage is TRBJ2-5, with TRBD2 matching 11 bases. Germline V gene lookup returns CDR1 LGHDT and CDR2 YNNKEL (reference sequence). The trim removed 3 bases at V and 5 bases at J, leaving 5 bases unmatched. The length of the CDR3 is 15 residues.

This clone showed up just once. This chain connects TRBV18 to TRBJ2-5; 8 nucleotides match TRBD1. V shed 0 bases, J shed 2 bases, and the junction held 5 bases outside the gene matches. The CDR3 runs to 16 residues. Germline CDR1 reads KGHSH; CDR2 reads LQKENI. CDR3 in amino acids: CASSPPGTGLQETQYF. CDR3 coding DNA: TGTGCCAGCTCACCACCCGGGACAGGCCTTCAAGAGACCCAGTACTTC.

V usage is TRBV24-1 and J usage is TRBJ2-3; 8 positions match TRBD2. The CDR3 spans 15 residues. Germline V gene lookup returns CDR1 KGHDR and CDR2 SFDVKD. Germline trimming cut 5 bases from V and 1 base from J; bases unmatched to any gene: 4. The CDR3 sequence is CATSGLRGGTDTQYF. For the CDR3, the DNA is TGTGCCACCAGTGGCTTGCGGGGGGGCACAGATACGCAGTATTTT.

CDR3 loop: CATSSEGTRRHEQYF. The DNA of the CDR3 is TGTGCCACCAGCAGCGAAGGGACACGGCGCCACGAGCAGTACTTC. The J gene is TRBJ2-7, the V gene TRBV15; weak D call: TRBD1 (6 bases). The CDR3 extends over 15 amino acids. Germline V gene data show CDR1 as LNHNV and CDR2 as YYDKDF (reference sequence). V was cut by 3 bases and J by 5 bases, with 17 bases left in between.

The chain combines TRBV9 with TRBJ1-3; the D gene is possibly TRBD1 (5 bases). This CDR3 contains 14 residues. V was cut by 0 bases and J by 7 bases, with 11 bases left in between. The germline gives CDR1 SGDLS, CDR2 YYNGEE. The CDR3 region is CASSVGGAGNTIYF. The CDR3 DNA sequence: TGTGCCAGCAGCGTAGGAGGGGCGGGGAACACCATATATTTT.

This clone was detected only once. The chain uses TRBV30 and TRBJ2-7; 9 nucleotides agree with TRBD1. V dropped 1 base and J dropped 3; count of bases not matched to a gene: 4. CDR3 size: 14 residues. CDR1 is GTSNPN and CDR2 is SVGIG in the germline V gene (reference sequence). CDR3: CAWSDGQGIYEQYF. In nucleotides, the CDR3 is TGTGCCTGGAGTGACGGACAGGGGATCTACGAGCAGTACTTC.

CDR3 region: CASSLVASGGAYNEQFF. DNA of the CDR3: TGTGCCAGCAGCTTAGTGGCTAGCGGGGGGGCCTACAATGAGCAGTTCTTC. This chain connects TRBV7-2 to TRBJ2-1; TRBD2 aligns across 12 bases. Per germline, CDR1 SGHTA and CDR2 FQGNSA. The V and J ends lost 1 base and 2 bases, in that order; junction bases with no gene match: 3. CDR3 size: 17 residues.